One and the same sample provided the 9 T cell receptor beta chains below, sequenced in a study of blood T cell repertoires in COVID-19. Profiled with immunoSEQ multiplex PCR; TCRdb holds only in-frame clones, not every one. This table holds fewer than 250,000 clones, 65% to 80% found once. What was sequenced was peripheral blood. These receptors came from a woman in her fifties or sixties with acute or convalescent COVID-19.

V usage is TRBV18 and J usage is TRBJ1-2, with 7 bases identical to TRBD1. From germline, CDR1 is KGHSH and CDR2 LQKENI. V lost 5 bases, J lost 6 bases, and 6 bases stayed unmatched. CDR3 size: 13 residues. The CDR3 DNA sequence: TGTGCCAGCTCAGCTACAGGGGTCGATGGCTACACCTTC. Translated, it gives CASSATGVDGYTF.

About this clone: Compared with germline, one end of the junction differs, possibly owing to a read error. The chain combines TRBV5-1 with TRBJ2-7, with 9 bases that match TRBD1. The CDR3 runs 14 residues. Germline loops: CDR1 SGHRS, CDR2 YFSETQ. The DNA of the CDR3 is TGCGCCAGCAGCTTGACAGGGGGCTCCCACGAGCAGTACTTC. Translating gives CASSLTGGSHEQYF. Based on the CDR3 plus reference TRBV5-1 and TRBJ2-7, the full variable domain is KAGVTQTPRYLIKTRGQQVTLSCSPISGHRSVSWYQQTPGQGLQFLFEYFSETQRNKGNFPGRFSGRQFSNSRSEMNVSTLELGDSALYLCASSLTGGSHEQYFGPGTRLTVT.

This chain links TRBV28 with TRBJ2-7, with D possibly being TRBD2 (6 bases). Germline V gene data show CDR1 as MDHEN and CDR2 as SYDVKM. Trimming took 6 bases from V and 3 from J, leaving 18 bases between them. The CDR3 has 15 residues. The CDR3, as DNA: TGTGCCAGCAGGGACGTCCCGGCGGGGCTCTACGAGCAGTACTTC. Amino acids: CASRDVPAGLYEQYF.

The gene calls are TRBV5-6 and TRBJ1-4; D might be TRBD1 (5 bases). CDR3 length: 15 residues. V dropped 1 base and J dropped 8 bases, with 15 bases sitting between them. From germline, CDR1 is SGHDT and CDR2 YYEEEE. The CDR3 DNA is TGTGCCAGCAGCTTGCTTGACAGATGGGGAGAAAAACTGTTTTTT. It codes for CASSLLDRWGEKLFF.

The chain recombines TRBV3-1 (or the pseudogene TRBV3-2) with TRBJ2-1; 7 positions match TRBD1. The J segment lost 0 bases and the V segment lost 2 bases, leaving 7 bases of the junction unmatched. CDR1 is LGHDT, CDR2 YNNKEL, per germline (reference sequence). The CDR3 runs to 17 residues. The DNA of the CDR3 is TGTGCCAGCAGCCAAATCAGGGGGATTAGCTCCTACAATGAGCAGTTCTTC. Protein sequence: CASSQIRGISSYNEQFF.

The chain has TRBV29-1 and TRBJ1-4, with TRBD1 matching over 9 bases. Trimming took 4 bases from V and 8 from J; bases not matched to a gene: 5. The germline gives CDR1 SQVTM, CDR2 ANQGSEA. This CDR3 is 13 amino acids long. CDR3 nucleotide sequence: TGCAGCGTTGTAACGGGGACAGGGGAAAAACTGTTTTTT. Translating gives CSVVTGTGEKLFF.

This chain joins TRBV7-6 and TRBJ1-1; 9 bases are shared with TRBD1. The CDR3 extends over 17 amino acids. The germline gives CDR1 SGHVS, CDR2 FNYEAQ. V lost 5 bases and J lost 0; bases outside the gene matches: 10. In DNA form, the CDR3 reads TGTGCCAGCAGCCCGAGACAGGGGGGGGCCATGAACACTGAAGCTTTCTTT. Encoded protein: CASSPRQGGAMNTEAFF. The full variable domain, rest sourced from reference TRBV7-6 and TRBJ1-1, is GAGVSQSPRYKVTKRGQDVALRCDPISGHVSLYWYRQALGQGPEFLTYFNYEAQQDKSGLPNDRFSAERPEGSISTLTIQRTEQRDSAMYRCASSPRQGGAMNTEAFFGQGTRLTVV.

In this sample, this clone turned up a few times. This chain connects TRBV5-4 to TRBJ2-7; a possible D gene is TRBD2 (5 bases). The CDR3 loop spans 14 amino acids. The germline V gene has CDR1 SGHNT and CDR2 YYREEE (reference sequence). With 3 bases removed from V and 5 bases from J, the gap between germline ends came to 15 bases. CDR3 coding DNA: TGTGCCAGCAGCTCCCGCGAGGGTAGGGACGAGCAGTACTTC. It yields the protein CASSSREGRDEQYF. Full variable domain (remainder filled in from reference TRBV5-4 and TRBJ2-7): ETGVTQSPTHLIKTRGQQVTLRCSSQSGHNTVSWYQQALGQGPQFIFQYYREEENGRGNFPPRFSGLQFPNYSSELNVNALELDDSALYLCASSSREGRDEQYFGPGTRLTVT.

This chain connects TRBV7-2 to TRBJ2-2; 8 positions match TRBD1. This CDR3 has 15 residues. Germline V gene lookup returns CDR1 SGHTA and CDR2 FQGNSA. V shed 6 bases and J 1 base; nucleotides not matched to a gene: 4. CDR3 sequence: CASRPTGGNTGELFF. CDR3 coding DNA: TGTGCCAGCAGACCTACAGGGGGGAACACCGGGGAGCTGTTTTTT. The whole variable domain, remainder taken from reference TRBV7-2 and TRBJ2-2, is GAGVSQSPSNKVTEKGKDVELRCDPISGHTALYWYRQSLGQGLEFLIYFQGNSAPDKSGLPSDRFSAERTGGSVSTLTIQRTQQEDSAVYLCASRPTGGNTGELFFGEGSRLTVL.